This T cell receptor beta chain is from a study of breast tumors, draining lymph nodes, adjacent tissues. Study-wide results and caveats: Compared with lymph nodes, tumors were less diverse; compared with nontumor tissue, more.

Breast cancer patients provided tissue from their axillary draining lymph nodes. The length of the CDR3 is 14 residues. Germline-derived CDR1 and CDR2 are SGHVS and FQNEAQ. With V trimmed by 7 bases and J by 8 bases, 8 bases remained unmatched. Comment on this clonotype: Its antigen remains unknown.

TCRdb fed the multiplex PCR reads into MiXCR, producing one record per CDR3 protein. The sample includes roughly 260,000 distinct CDR3 sequences, 30% to 35% of them seen just once. The source is a female donor with breast cancer. Some clones in this sample may be carry-over from other donors' samples. The sample taken for sequencing was axillary lymph node tissue. The chain links TRBV7-8 to TRBJ1-4, with TRBD1 matching 9 bases. The CDR3 spells CASTQGTGSEKLFF. Here the CDR3 DNA reads TGTGCCAGCACCCAGGGGACAGGGTCAGAAAAACTGTTTTTT.